This paragraph covers one TCR beta chain sequence. Antigen unknown. These data come from a study of beta chain features in type 1 diabetes. Study-wide points: Naive, central memory and Treg TCRB repertoires appeared more alike in patients than in healthy donors. Possibly, sequencing cDNA over-represented cells that had high TCR expression levels. The influence of HLA type on TCRB rearrangement stayed undetermined.

Reverse transcription of all isolated RNA meant that expressed TCRB transcripts were sequenced. Repertoires were generated with immunoSEQ multiplex PCR, while TCRdb's copy carries only in-frame clones and drops some. Of around 320,000 clones listed, around 15% were seen once; the top ten hold 5.5% to 7.5%. Trimming cost V 4 bases and J 0 bases; bases outside gene matches: 3. The CDR3 is 17 amino acids. Looked up from germline, CDR1 is SGHNT and CDR2 is YYREEE (reference sequence). A CD45RO/CCR7/CD25/CD127/CD95/CD27 panel sorted naive, central memory, regulatory and stem cell-like memory CD4+ cells. The clonotype originates from a man aged 25 to 40 in good health. This sequence joins TRBV5-4 and TRBJ2-1, with 14 bases matching TRBD2. Sequenced input: central memory CD4+ T cells from blood. The CDR3 coding sequence is TGTGCCAGCAGCGGGGGGACTAGCGGGAGCTCCTACAATGAGCAGTTCTTC. Translation: CASSGGTSGSSYNEQFF.